These 27 T cell receptor beta chains share one sample of origin, sequenced in a study of blood T cell repertoires in COVID-19. The data were produced by immunoSEQ multiplex PCR, yet TCRdb's version contains in-frame clones alone and is incomplete. The sample carries 150,000 to 200,000 clones, roughly four fifths recorded once. Sample: peripheral blood. These receptors originate from a man over 45 who had recovered from COVID-19.

The chain uses TRBV29-1 and TRBJ2-2; 9 nucleotides line up with TRBD2. This CDR3 has 16 residues. Germline trimming cut 3 bases from V and 1 base from J; bases unmatched to any gene: 6. Germline-derived CDR1 and CDR2 are SQVTM and ANQGSEA. The CDR3 sequence: CSVERLAEKNTGELFF. The CDR3 DNA sequence: TGCAGCGTTGAGAGACTAGCGGAAAAGAACACCGGGGAGCTGTTTTTT.

This clone appeared many times. V usage is TRBV29-1 and J usage is TRBJ1-2, with D perhaps TRBD1 (5 bases). The germline V gene has CDR1 SQVTM and CDR2 ANQGSEA. Trimming pared 1 base from V and 4 bases from J, leaving 19 bases between. The CDR3 loop spans 16 amino acids. This CDR3 reads CSVEGGLWQGVYGYTF. The CDR3, as DNA: TGCAGCGTTGAAGGGGGATTGTGGCAGGGCGTCTATGGCTACACCTTC.

CDR3 sequence: CASSLSSGELFF. Written as DNA, the CDR3 is TGCGCCAGCAGCTTGTCGAGCGGGGAGCTGTTTTTT. The chain couples TRBV5-1 to TRBJ2-2; D remains ambiguous. Germline V gene sequence: CDR1 SGHRS, CDR2 YFSETQ. The CDR3 has 12 residues. Deletions cut 1 base from V and 7 bases from J, with 5 bases between. The whole variable domain, filled in from reference TRBV5-1 and TRBJ2-2, reads KAGVTQTPRYLIKTRGQQVTLSCSPISGHRSVSWYQQTPGQGLQFLFEYFSETQRNKGNFPGRFSGRQFSNSRSEMNVSTLELGDSALYLCASSLSSGELFFGEGSRLTVL.

The CDR3 region has the DNA TGTGCCAGCAGCTTAGGGAGGCCTAGCACAGATACGCAGTATTTT. Protein sequence: CASSLGRPSTDTQYF. The chain recombines TRBV7-2 with TRBJ2-3; tentative D call: TRBD2 (5 bases). V was shortened by 1 base and J by 0 bases, with 8 bases between the two germline ends. Germline lookup yields CDR1 SGHTA and CDR2 FQGNSA. The CDR3 consists of 15 residues.

This clone occurred many times. The V gene is TRBV28, the J gene TRBJ1-4; D might be TRBD1 (5 bases). Trimming stripped 6 bases from V and 7 bases from J, with 15 bases between. Germline loops: CDR1 MDHEN, CDR2 SYDVKM. The CDR3 is 14 amino acids. The CDR3 sequence is CASSIGGGSEKLFF. CDR3 DNA sequence: TGTGCCAGCAGCATCGGGGGAGGGTCTGAAAAACTGTTTTTT.

This clone was seen a few times. The chain links TRBV6-1 to TRBJ2-7; TRBD1 matches 7 bases. Germline trimming cut 0 bases from V and 6 bases from J; bases unmatched to any gene: 2. Germline V lookup: CDR1 MNHNS, CDR2 SASEGT. The CDR3 is made up of 13 amino acids. In DNA, the CDR3 is TGTGCCAGCAGTGAAGCCCACAGGGGCGAGCAGTACTTC. Translated, it gives CASSEAHRGEQYF.

This clone was seen a handful of times. The rearrangement links TRBV6-2 or TRBV6-3 to TRBJ2-2; the D gene is possibly TRBD1 (5 bases). V lost 0 bases to trimming and J lost 4 bases, with 6 bases between them. The germline V gene has CDR1 MNHEY and CDR2 SVGEGT. The CDR3 is made up of 14 amino acids. CDR3: CASSYSRGTGELFF. In nucleotides, the CDR3 is TGTGCCAGCAGTTACTCTAGGGGCACCGGGGAGCTGTTTTTT.

The V gene is TRBV5-1, the J gene TRBJ2-1, with 7 bases identical to TRBD2. The CDR3 covers 15 residues. Germline-derived CDR1 and CDR2 are SGHRS and YFSETQ. Unmatched junction bases numbered 5, after V lost 5 bases and J lost 0 bases. This CDR3 is CASSAGRTSYNEQFF. CDR3 nucleotide sequence: TGCGCCAGCAGTGCCGGGAGGACCTCCTACAATGAGCAGTTCTTC.

This clone was recorded only once. This chain uses TRBV5-1 with TRBJ2-2; 7 bases match TRBD1. V shed 4 bases, J shed 0 bases, and the junction held 3 bases outside the gene matches. The CDR3 covers 15 residues. Per the germline V gene, CDR1 is SGHRS and CDR2 is YFSETQ. CDR3 DNA sequence: TGCGCCAGCAGCACGGGACAGACGAACACCGGGGAGCTGTTTTTT. As protein: CASSTGQTNTGELFF.

Only one count was recorded for this clone. Written as DNA, the CDR3 is TGTGCCAGCAGCCGGGACTCCTCGCGGCAGTTCTTC. Encoded protein: CASSRDSSRQFF. The rearrangement uses TRBV25-1 and TRBJ2-1; tentatively, D is TRBD2 (6 bases). The CDR3 covers 12 residues. CDR1 and CDR2 (germline): MGHDK, SYGVNS. V was pared by 6 bases and J by 12 bases, with 15 bases between. The whole variable domain, filled in from reference TRBV25-1 and TRBJ2-1, reads EADIYQTPRYLVIGTGKKITLECSQTMGHDKMYWYQQDPGMELHLIHYSYGVNSTEKGDLSSESTVSRIRTEHFPLTLESARPSHTSQYLCASSRDSSRQFFGPGTRLTVL.

This chain connects TRBV5-1 to TRBJ2-7; the match to TRBD2 covers 11 bases. Germline CDR1 and CDR2: SGHRS and YFSETQ. V shed 4 bases and J 3 bases; nucleotides not matched to a gene: 6. The CDR3 totals 15 residues. CDR3 nucleotide sequence: TGCGCCAGCAGCAGGGAAGGGACTAGCGGCTACGAGCAGTACTTC. Translated, it gives CASSREGTSGYEQYF. Full variable domain (rest looked up from reference TRBV5-1 and TRBJ2-7): KAGVTQTPRYLIKTRGQQVTLSCSPISGHRSVSWYQQTPGQGLQFLFEYFSETQRNKGNFPGRFSGRQFSNSRSEMNVSTLELGDSALYLCASSREGTSGYEQYFGPGTRLTVT.

This chain uses TRBV29-1 with TRBJ2-5; 9 nucleotides align to TRBD1. Germline values: CDR1 SQVTM, CDR2 ANQGSEA. This CDR3 has 15 amino acids. The V and J ends lost 1 base and 4 bases, in that order; junction bases with no gene match: 7. The CDR3: CSVEAVPGQGETQYF. The CDR3 DNA follows: TGCAGCGTTGAAGCCGTTCCGGGACAGGGAGAGACCCAGTACTTC.

CDR3 sequence (DNA): TGTGCCAGCCATGGACAGGGATTATATGGCTACACCTTC. Its translation: CASHGQGLYGYTF. The J gene is TRBJ1-2, the V gene TRBV28; 8 bases are shared with TRBD1. The CDR3 sequence is 13 residues long. V trimming: 8 bases; J trimming: 5 bases; junction bases outside the gene matches: 7. Germline V gives CDR1 MDHEN, CDR2 SYDVKM.

The chain recombines TRBV7-3 with TRBJ2-1; weak D call: TRBD1 (6 bases). Trimming cost V 2 bases and J 3 bases, with 14 bases left between them. This CDR3 region has 16 residues. In germline, CDR1 is SGHTA, CDR2 FQGTGA. The CDR3: CASSLARDIGYNEQFF. The CDR3 region has the DNA TGTGCCAGCAGCTTAGCTAGGGACATCGGCTACAATGAGCAGTTCTTC.

The chain employs TRBV6-1 and TRBJ2-1; D not certain. V was trimmed by 5 bases and J by 8 bases, leaving 4 bases between them. Germline-derived CDR1 and CDR2 are MNHNS and SASEGT. This CDR3 is built from 10 residues. The CDR3: CASSSDEQFF. CDR3 DNA sequence: TGTGCCAGCAGTTCCGATGAGCAGTTCTTC.

The sample holds one count of this clone. The rearrangement joins TRBV7-3 to TRBJ2-3; tentative D call: TRBD1 (5 bases). The CDR3 totals 14 residues. Germline V gives CDR1 SGHTA, CDR2 FQGTGA. Trimming stripped 1 base from V and 8 bases from J, with 13 bases between. The CDR3 is CASSLIPRQGTQYF. CDR3 DNA sequence: TGTGCCAGCAGCTTAATCCCCCGTCAGGGTACGCAGTATTTT. Using reference TRBV7-3 and TRBJ2-3 for the parts outside the CDR3, the full variable domain is GAGVSQTPSNKVTEKGKYVELRCDPISGHTALYWYRQSLGQGPEFLIYFQGTGAADDSGLPNDRFFAVRPEGSVSTLKIQRTERGDSAVYLCASSLIPRQGTQYFGPGTRLTVL.

The rearrangement links TRBV5-1 to TRBJ2-7; D might be TRBD2 (5 bases). Germline CDR1 reads SGHRS; CDR2 reads YFSETQ. The CDR3 runs to 15 residues. Trimming pared 1 base from V and 1 base from J, leaving 12 bases between. CDR3 residues: CASSLFTPGSYEQYF. CDR3 nucleotides: TGCGCCAGCAGCTTGTTCACCCCGGGGTCCTACGAGCAGTACTTC.

The chain has TRBV2 and TRBJ1-3; 7 bases line up with TRBD1. Unmatched junction bases numbered 2, after V lost 6 bases and J lost 0 bases. CDR1 is SNHLY and CDR2 is FYNNEI in the germline V gene. The CDR3 spans 14 residues. The CDR3 is CASRNRGSGNTIYF. CDR3 coding DNA: TGTGCCAGCAGAAACAGGGGCTCTGGAAACACCATATATTTT. The full variable domain, its missing parts supplied by reference TRBV2 and TRBJ1-3, is EPEVTQTPSHQVTQMGQEVILRCVPISNHLYFYWYRQILGQKVEFLVSFYNNEISEKSEIFDDQFSVERPDGSNFTLKIRSTKLEDSAMYFCASRNRGSGNTIYFGEGSWLTVV.

The CDR3 spells CASSRRTGNYGYTF. The CDR3 DNA sequence: TGTGCCAGCAGTCGACGGACAGGAAACTATGGCTACACCTTC. V is TRBV6-6 and J is TRBJ1-2; TRBD1 aligns across 7 bases. Germline trimming cut 5 bases from V and 2 bases from J; bases unmatched to any gene: 5. This CDR3 is 14 amino acids long. Per the germline V gene, CDR1 is MNHNY and CDR2 is SVGAGI (reference sequence).

The gene calls are TRBV19 and TRBJ2-7; 11 bases are a match to TRBD1. The CDR3 totals 15 residues. CDR1 and CDR2 (germline): LNHDA, SQIVND (reference sequence). V was clipped by 3 bases and J by 3 bases; unmatched bases: 4. CDR3 coding DNA: TGTGCCAGTAGTATCAGGACAGGGGGCGACTACGAGCAGTACTTC. This encodes CASSIRTGGDYEQYF.

This CDR3 reads CASSLIQGGGELFF. The CDR3, as DNA: TGCGCCAGCAGCTTGATACAGGGTGGCGGGGAGCTGTTTTTT. The chain employs TRBV5-1 and TRBJ2-2; the D gene is possibly TRBD1 (6 bases). The CDR3 loop spans 14 amino acids. V was shortened by 1 base and J by 7 bases, with 11 bases between the two germline ends. The V gene's germline CDR1 is SGHRS and CDR2 YFSETQ.

This clone has only a few counts. This chain links TRBV7-9 with TRBJ2-7, with D unresolved. The CDR3 loop spans 15 amino acids. V lost 4 bases, J lost 0 bases, and 13 bases lay in between. The germline V gene encodes CDR1 SEHNR and CDR2 FQNEAQ (reference sequence). CDR3 residues: CASSSKRTSSYEQYF. The CDR3 coding sequence is TGTGCCAGCAGCTCTAAGCGAACGAGCTCCTACGAGCAGTACTTC.

The V gene is TRBV4-2, the J gene TRBJ2-1, with TRBD2 matching over 8 bases. The CDR3 totals 16 residues. Germline V gene lookup returns CDR1 LGHNA and CDR2 YNFKEQ. The V gene end was trimmed by 1 base and the J gene end by 4 bases; junction bases not matched to a gene: 6. The CDR3 is CASSQALREVYNEQFF. CDR3 coding DNA: TGTGCCAGCAGCCAAGCATTGCGGGAGGTATACAATGAGCAGTTCTTC.

The gene calls are TRBV10-3 and TRBJ2-1, with TRBD1 matching over 9 bases. CDR1 is ENHRY, CDR2 SYGVKD, per germline. The CDR3 extends over 16 amino acids. Trimming at V came to 3 bases and at J to 6 bases, leaving 9 bases not matched to a gene. CDR3 in amino acids: CAISDIRQDRGNEQFF. The CDR3 DNA is TGTGCCATCAGTGATATTCGTCAGGACAGGGGCAATGAGCAGTTCTTC.

The rearrangement joins TRBV7-2 to TRBJ1-2; D might be TRBD1 (6 bases). This CDR3 has 14 amino acids. In germline, CDR1 is SGHTA, CDR2 FQGNSA. Trimming left V 5 bases short and J 4 bases short, with 14 bases between. The CDR3 nucleotides read TGTGCCAGCAGCGCACAACAGGGAAGCTATGGCTACACCTTC. Translating it yields CASSAQQGSYGYTF.

The chain carries TRBV14 and TRBJ2-7; 13 bases align to TRBD2. The CDR3 is made up of 15 amino acids. V dropped 4 bases and J dropped 5; count of bases not matched to a gene: 5. Per the germline V gene, CDR1 is SGHDN and CDR2 is FVKESK. Here the CDR3 DNA reads TGTGCCAGCAGCCCAGGACTAGCGGGAGTACACGAGCAGTACTTC. Its translation: CASSPGLAGVHEQYF.

This rearrangement joins TRBV18 to TRBJ1-2; 9 bases fit TRBD1. The CDR3 runs 16 residues. V dropped 5 bases and J dropped 4; count of bases not matched to a gene: 11. Per germline, CDR1 KGHSH and CDR2 LQKENI. As DNA, the CDR3 is TGTGCCAGCTCAGCGCAAACAGGGGGCCTCGGCTATGGCTACACCTTC. This sequence encodes CASSAQTGGLGYGYTF.